This T cell receptor beta chain is from a study of early T cells in non-severe SARS-CoV-2 infection (dated by TCRdb to the early 2020s). About the investigation overall: TCR sequencing used bulk RNA from unsorted whole blood, so alpha and beta chains could not be paired. Study-wide conclusions, independent of this receptor: Matching against VDJdb was skewed toward anti-spike CD8 responses, likely underestimated virus-specific expansions, and missed private and CD4 specificities.

Set within a cohort of healthcare workers in London, UK, this nested case-control study involved weekly PCR testing of nasopharyngeal swabs along with blood sampling. Healthcare workers were recruited between 23 and 31 March 2020, during the week of the UK lockdown, and were followed weekly for up to roughly 15 weeks. V ends up 4 bases short and J 13 bases short, with an unmatched junction base count of 15. The CDR3, from cysteine to phenylalanine, totals 14 residues. Only the CDR3 region is kept as DNA, spanning 42 bases read in frame from base 1. The CDR1 and CDR2 encoded by the germline V gene (reference sequence) are SGHKS and YYEKEE. The library was prepared using 5' RACE. The sample was run on a NextSeq 500. Unique molecular identifiers were attached to individual cDNA molecules in the TCR library protocol so that sequencing error and PCR bias could be corrected. TCR alpha and beta chains were both sequenced, and the abundances of alpha and beta sequences in each sample were closely correlated with each other. Regarding the original processing steps: Decombinator V4 was used to annotate the V gene, J gene and CDR3 of the TCR sequences. TCRs were defined as expanded if a significant change between any two time points was detected under a Poisson model with p below 0.0001. Abundances of TCRs were expressed as counts per million after normalisation to the total number of TCRs sequenced in each sample. MAIT TCRs were defined by TRAV1-2 paired with TRAJ12, TRAJ20 or TRAJ33, and iNKT TCRs by TRAV10 paired with TRAJ18. VDJdb, accessed 1 November 2021, was searched for CMV, EBV and SARS-CoV-2 annotated TCRs, with TCRs annotated for multiple antigens excluded. Using fastp trimming at Q25 and MiXCR clonotype assembly, TCRdb reanalyzed the public sequencing data and kept in-frame beta chains. Each entry is one CDR3 protein sequence, shown with its most common DNA and genes. The V and J calls shown here were made by TCRdb, not taken from the authors' results. This sample holds tens of thousands of distinct CDR3 sequences; approximately 8% were observed only once. The top ten clones comprise about 9% of the sample.

The sample holds a few counts of this clonotype. This receptor's antigen is unknown. There are no base qualities to consult, and no much larger clone falls within one base. The sequenced material came from whole blood. Recombination joined TRBV5-5 with TRBJ2-7, with 9 bases aligning to TRBD1. The clonotype originates from an adult who was a healthcare worker with PCR-confirmed SARS-CoV-2 infection or an uninfected control (not recorded which). The CDR3 reads CASSDPSGTGPLYF. The DNA is TGTGCCAGCAGCGATCCTTCCGGGACAGGGCCTTTATACTTC.